Below are 24 T cell receptor beta chains sequenced from a single sample in a study of T cell repertoires in cytomegalovirus infection. Their antigens remain unidentified. One entry per CDR3 protein results from TCRdb running MiXCR on the reads. Of about 890,000 distinct CDR3 sequences listed, about 33% were seen once; the top ten hold 13%. Sequences were derived from cultured CD8+ T cells from PBMCs, sampled from culture after CMV antigen stimulation. The source is a human donor in good health (CMV status not recorded). Some clones in this sample may be carry-over from other donors' samples.

This clonotype was counted many times. CDR3: CASSLGQGPSYEQYF. DNA for the CDR3: TGTGCCAGTAGCCTGGGACAGGGTCCCTCCTACGAGCAGTACTTC. This rearrangement joins TRBV19 to TRBJ2-7, with 9 bases aligning to TRBD1. The CDR3 totals 15 residues. CDR1 is LNHDA, CDR2 SQIVND, per germline (reference sequence). V gave up 6 bases and J gave up 0 bases; unmatched junction bases: 6.

V is TRBV12-3 or TRBV12-4 and J is TRBJ1-3, with unresolved D. This CDR3 contains 16 residues. Trimming cost V 3 bases and J 0 bases, with 12 bases left between them. In nucleotides, the CDR3 is TGTGCCAGCAGTTTTGCATCCCTGTCCTCTGGAAACACCATATATTTT. It is translated as CASSFASLSSGNTIYF.

The chain combines TRBV5-6 with TRBJ2-7; D tentatively fits TRBD1 or TRBD2 (6 bases each). Trimming left V 0 bases short and J 7 bases short, with 23 bases between. The CDR3 length is 17 residues. Germline CDR1 is SGHDT and CDR2 is YYEEEE. The CDR3 DNA follows: TGTGCCAGCAGCTTGGTCGCCCAAGGGACGTGGAGGGGGGAGCAGTACTTC. Translation: CASSLVAQGTWRGEQYF.

The CDR3: CASSTYTGGPYSNQPQHF. The CDR3 coding sequence is TGTGCCAGTAGTACTTACACAGGGGGCCCTTATAGCAATCAGCCCCAGCATTTT. This chain uses TRBV19 with TRBJ1-5; the match to TRBD1 covers 9 bases. Germline trimming cut 4 bases from V and 0 bases from J; bases unmatched to any gene: 10. Germline loops: CDR1 LNHDA, CDR2 SQIVND (reference sequence). The CDR3 covers 18 residues.

The table lists this clonotype with many counts. The V gene is TRBV7-8, the J gene TRBJ2-5; D possibly corresponds to TRBD2 (9 bases). Between the trimmed V and J ends, which lost 5 bases and 4 bases, there was a span of 26 bases. The CDR3 sequence is 18 residues long. The germline gives CDR1 SGHVS, CDR2 FQNEAQ. CDR3 residues: CASSQSGGTGQYRETQYF. CDR3 in DNA: TGTGCCAGCAGCCAAAGCGGGGGGACAGGCCAGTATAGAGAGACCCAGTACTTC. The full variable domain, with the rest looked up from reference TRBV7-8 and TRBJ2-5, is GAGVSQSPRYKVAKRGQDVALRCDPISGHVSLFWYQQALGQGPEFLTYFQNEAQLDKSGLPSDRFFAERPEGSVSTLKIQRTQQEDSAVYLCASSQSGGTGQYRETQYFGPGTRLLVL.

This clonotype has only a few counts. The chain combines TRBV7-9 with TRBJ2-1; unclear D gene. CDR1 is SEHNR, CDR2 FQNEAQ, per germline (reference sequence). V was pared by 10 bases and J by 0 bases, with 10 bases between. This CDR3 has 13 amino acids. This CDR3 is CATPTRSYNEQFF. DNA for the CDR3: TGTGCCACTCCGACGCGCTCCTACAATGAGCAGTTCTTC.

The rearrangement joins TRBV4-1 to TRBJ2-7; D gene uncertain. The germline V and J ends were trimmed by 0 bases and 5 bases, with 8 bases remaining between them. Germline V CDR1 and CDR2: MGHRA, YSYEKL. The CDR3 has 13 amino acids. The CDR3 region is CASSQEGGDEQYF. The CDR3 region has the DNA TGCGCCAGCAGCCAAGAAGGTGGGGACGAGCAGTACTTC.

This clonotype showed up just a few times. As DNA, the CDR3 is TGTGCCAGCAGTTACGTGGGGACAGGCCCGCATGGCTACACCTTC. Encoded protein: CASSYVGTGPHGYTF. V gene TRBV6-2 or TRBV6-3 combines with J gene TRBJ1-2; 8 bases line up with TRBD1. Trimming at V came to 2 bases and at J to 6 bases, leaving 8 bases not matched to a gene. Germline assignment: CDR1 MNHEY and CDR2 SVGEGT. The CDR3 contains 15 residues.

V usage is TRBV7-9 and J usage is TRBJ1-1, with D hard to call. Germline values: CDR1 SEHNR, CDR2 FQNEAQ (reference sequence). This CDR3 has 12 amino acids. V dropped 11 bases and J dropped 4 bases, with 14 bases sitting between them. CDR3 DNA: TGTGCCCACAGAGGGTTGGGCACTGAAGCTTTCTTT. Amino acids: CAHRGLGTEAFF.

With respect to this clonotype: Likely a read error: the CDR3 ends without its conserved phenylalanine or tryptophan. This chain joins TRBV19 and TRBJ2-1, with D perhaps matching TRBD1 (5 bases). Germline V gene data show CDR1 as LNHDA and CDR2 as SQIVND (reference sequence). There are 14 residues in the CDR3. Trimming pared 6 bases from V and 3 bases from J, leaving 12 bases between. The CDR3 bases are TGTGCCAGTAGGGCCGACCAGGGCTACAATGAGCAGTTCTCC. As protein: CASRADQGYNEQFS.

This clonotype was counted a few times. The genes are TRBV4-1 and TRBJ2-2; D call uncertain. The CDR3 totals 13 residues. CDR1 is MGHRA and CDR2 is YSYEKL in the germline V gene. The germline V and J ends were trimmed by 4 bases and 7 bases, with 10 bases remaining between them. The CDR3 DNA reads TGCGCCAGCAGCCCTAGATTTCGCGGGGAGCTGTTTTTT. Encoded protein: CASSPRFRGELFF.

Concerning this clonotype itself: A much bigger clone sits one base away, suggesting this may be a read error. The chain is built from TRBV7-8 and TRBJ2-3, with D possibly called TRBD1 or TRBD2 (5 bases each). Per the germline V gene, CDR1 is SGHVS and CDR2 is FQNEAQ. The CDR3 is made up of 15 amino acids. The chain's CDR3 is CPSSARDGSTDTQYF. DNA of the CDR3: TGTCCCAGCAGCGCCCGGGACGGTAGCACAGATACGCAGTATTTT.

This clonotype has ten or more counts. The V and J genes are TRBV7-8 and TRBJ1-2; D perhaps matches TRBD1 (5 bases). The V gene's germline CDR1 is SGHVS and CDR2 FQNEAQ. Deletions cut 7 bases from V and 6 bases from J, with 12 bases between. CDR3 length: 12 amino acids. The CDR3 DNA reads TGTGCCAGCACCCTTGGGGGGGATGGCTACACCTTC. It translates to CASTLGGDGYTF.

The V and J genes are TRBV6-2 or TRBV6-3 and TRBJ1-1, with D maybe TRBD1 (6 bases). In germline, CDR1 is MNHEY, CDR2 SVGEGT. V lost 6 bases and J lost 4, with 24 bases in between. This CDR3 spans 17 amino acids. CDR3 sequence: CASRDPGTPWGATEAFF. DNA for the CDR3: TGTGCCAGCAGGGATCCCGGGACCCCATGGGGGGCCACTGAAGCTTTCTTT.

V gene TRBV5-5 combines with J gene TRBJ2-6; TRBD1 matches 7 bases. The CDR3 loop spans 19 amino acids. CDR1 and CDR2 (germline): SGHKS, YYEKEE (reference sequence). J lost 4 bases, V lost 3 bases, and 16 bases had no gene match. CDR3: CASSYRQGPPSGGANVLTF. In DNA form, the CDR3 reads TGTGCCAGCAGCTACAGACAGGGACCACCTTCAGGGGGGGCCAACGTCCTGACTTTC. The variable domain in full, with the rest retrieved from reference TRBV5-5 and TRBJ2-6, is DAGVTQSPTHLIKTRGQQVTLRCSPISGHKSVSWYQQVLGQGPQFIFQYYEKEERGRGNFPDRFSARQFPNYSSELNVNALLLGDSALYLCASSYRQGPPSGGANVLTFGAGSRLTVL.

The chain is built from TRBV6-2 or TRBV6-3 and TRBJ2-5; 8 bases match TRBD2. The V gene end was trimmed by 4 bases and the J gene end by 2 bases; junction bases not matched to a gene: 9. Looked up from germline, CDR1 is MNHEY and CDR2 is SVGEGT. This CDR3 is 16 amino acids long. The CDR3 DNA reads TGTGCCAGCAGTTCACCCACCGGGACTAGTCAAGAGACCCAGTACTTC. This codes for CASSSPTGTSQETQYF.

This clonotype has a count of ten or more. This chain's CDR3 is CASSSTNRQRQPQHF. CDR3 bases: TGTGCCAGCAGCTCGACCAACAGACAGCGGCAGCCCCAGCATTTT. The chain carries TRBV7-8 and TRBJ1-5; a weak D match, TRBD1 (5 bases). Germline V lookup: CDR1 SGHVS, CDR2 FQNEAQ. V gave up 4 bases and J gave up 7 bases, with 17 bases separating them. This CDR3 has 15 amino acids.

As regards this clonotype: One junction end disagrees with the germline gene, perhaps due to a read error. The V and J genes are TRBV15 and TRBJ2-2, with 8 bases lining up with TRBD1. CDR1 and CDR2 from the germline V gene are LNHNV and YYDKDF (reference sequence). CDR3 length: 17 amino acids. CDR3 residues: CATSGERQGINSGELFF. The CDR3 DNA is TGTGCCACCAGCGGAGAACGACAGGGGATTAATAGCGGGGAGCTGTTTTTT.

The chain has TRBV5-1 and TRBJ1-1; 11 bases match TRBD1. There are 15 residues in the CDR3. Unmatched junction bases numbered 7, after V lost 4 bases and J lost 5 bases. Germline V gene sequence: CDR1 SGHRS, CDR2 YFSETQ. The CDR3 DNA follows: TGCGCCAGCAGCCCGGACAGGGGGCCCGGAACTGAAGCTTTCTTT. It codes for CASSPDRGPGTEAFF.

This clonotype was observed many times. The chain recombines TRBV6-2 or TRBV6-3 with TRBJ2-7; no reliable D call. Trimming took 3 bases from V and 5 from J, leaving 5 bases between them. Germline V CDR1 and CDR2: MNHEY, SVGEGT. This CDR3 has 11 amino acids. The CDR3 sequence is CASSYGDEQYV. The CDR3 DNA reads as TGTGCCAGCAGTTATGGGGACGAGCAGTACGTC.

V usage is TRBV4-3 and J usage is TRBJ1-6, with D maybe TRBD1 (5 bases). The CDR3 is 15 amino acids. Germline values: CDR1 LGHNA, CDR2 YSLEER. V lost 4 bases to trimming and J lost 8 bases, with 15 bases between them. The CDR3 DNA sequence: TGCGCCAGCAGCCGCGCCCAGGGCAGGGATTCACCCCTCCACTTT. It encodes CASSRAQGRDSPLHF.

The chain links TRBV11-3 to TRBJ2-1; 10 bases match TRBD1. Unmatched junction bases numbered 8, after V lost 4 bases and J lost 8 bases. The CDR3 consists of 15 residues. The germline gives CDR1 SGHNT, CDR2 YENEEA. The CDR3: CASSSRDRGVDEQFF. CDR3 coding DNA: TGTGCCAGCAGCTCCCGGGACAGGGGAGTAGATGAGCAGTTCTTC.

V is TRBV20-1 and J is TRBJ2-1; TRBD1 might be the D (6 bases). The CDR3 extends over 12 amino acids. Germline CDR1 and CDR2: DFQATT and SNEGSKA (reference sequence). V dropped 6 bases and J dropped 5 bases, with 11 bases sitting between them. This CDR3 reads CSAMDSNNEQFF. The CDR3 DNA reads as TGCAGTGCGATGGACAGCAACAATGAGCAGTTCTTC.

At least ten counts were recorded for this clonotype. The chain links TRBV7-9 to TRBJ2-1, with 7 bases identical to TRBD2. Germline trimming cut 5 bases from V and 7 bases from J; bases unmatched to any gene: 5. The CDR3 runs to 13 residues. Germline V gene lookup returns CDR1 SEHNR and CDR2 FQNEAQ (reference sequence). In DNA, the CDR3 is TGTGCCAGCAGCGCCGGGGGGTGGAATGAGCAGTTCTTC. Its protein is CASSAGGWNEQFF.